The clone carrying this T cell receptor beta chain has more than one count but fewer than ten. V lost 4 bases and J lost 4, with 14 bases in between. The CDR3 is 14 residues long. Germline CDR1 reads SGHRS; CDR2 reads YFSETQ. The sample is drawn from a study of shared clonotypes between healthy human individuals. TCRdb's table, derived via immunoSEQ multiplex PCR, lists solely in-frame clones and lacks some. The sample includes over 850,000 clones, 70% to 80% of them seen just once. The chain is built from TRBV5-1 and TRBJ1-2; D is uncertain. The specimen sequenced was memory CD4+ T cells from PBMCs. The subset was: CD45RA-negative fraction. This receptor was obtained from a man aged 18 to 29 in good health. Some clones in this sample may be carry-over from other donors' samples. The DNA for the CDR3 is TGCGCCAGCAGCACGCATGACGTCTCCTATGGCTACACCTTC. Its protein is CASSTHDVSYGYTF.